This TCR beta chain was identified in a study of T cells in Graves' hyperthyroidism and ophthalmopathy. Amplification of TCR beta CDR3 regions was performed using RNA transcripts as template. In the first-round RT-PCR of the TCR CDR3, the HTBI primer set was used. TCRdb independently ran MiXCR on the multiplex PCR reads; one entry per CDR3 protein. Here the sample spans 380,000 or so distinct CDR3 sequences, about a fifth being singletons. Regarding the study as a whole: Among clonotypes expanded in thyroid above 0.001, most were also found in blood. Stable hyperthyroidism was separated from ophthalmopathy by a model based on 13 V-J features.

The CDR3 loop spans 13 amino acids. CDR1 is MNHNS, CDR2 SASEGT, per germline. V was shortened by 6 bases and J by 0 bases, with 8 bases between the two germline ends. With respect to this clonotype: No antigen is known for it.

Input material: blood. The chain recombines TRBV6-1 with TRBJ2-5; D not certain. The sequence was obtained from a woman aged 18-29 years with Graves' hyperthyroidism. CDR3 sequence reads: CASRTSYQETQYF. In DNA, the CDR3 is TGTGCCAGCAGGACTTCGTACCAAGAGACCCAGTACTTC.